These 9 T cell receptor beta chains were sequenced from one sample in a study of shared clonotypes between healthy human individuals. The data were produced by immunoSEQ multiplex PCR, yet TCRdb's version contains in-frame clones alone and is incomplete. The sample lists approximately 2,200,000 clones; under 95% were seen once. CD45RO negativity and positive selection for CCR7 defined naive CD8 cells, a population that excluded terminally differentiated effector memory CD45RA+ cells. Material: naive CD8+ T cells from PBMCs. The receptors derive from a man between 18 and 35 years old in good health. Some clones in this sample may be carry-over from other donors' samples.

The chain employs TRBV18 and TRBJ2-2; TRBD2 agrees at 8 bases. CDR1 and CDR2 from the germline V gene are KGHSH and LQKENI. CDR3 length: 16 amino acids. Trimming removed 3 bases from V and 6 bases from J; junction bases left unmatched: 9. CDR3 nucleotide sequence: TGTGCCAGCTCACCTCCGACTAGCGTTTTTGCCGGGGAGCTGTTTTTT. It encodes CASSPPTSVFAGELFF.

J is TRBJ1-1 and V is TRBV5-1, with TRBD1 matching over 9 bases. The CDR3 loop spans 14 amino acids. Germline CDR1 and CDR2: SGHRS and YFSETQ. After removal of 6 bases from V and 5 bases from J, the junction contained 8 bases not matched to a gene. For the CDR3, the DNA is TGCGCCAGCACCAAGACAGGGGGGACTACTGAAGCTTTCTTT. Translation gives CASTKTGGTTEAFF. Combining the CDR3 with reference TRBV5-1 and TRBJ1-1 gives the whole variable domain KAGVTQTPRYLIKTRGQQVTLSCSPISGHRSVSWYQQTPGQGLQFLFEYFSETQRNKGNFPGRFSGRQFSNSRSEMNVSTLELGDSALYLCASTKTGGTTEAFFGQGTRLTVV.

V is TRBV10-3 and J is TRBJ1-2; perhaps TRBD1 as D (6 bases). The CDR3 extends over 14 amino acids. V lost 2 bases, J lost 0 bases, and 7 bases lay in between. Germline V gene lookup returns CDR1 ENHRY and CDR2 SYGVKD. CDR3 DNA sequence: TGTGCCATCAGTGAGGGACAGTCTAACTATGGCTACACCTTC. As protein: CAISEGQSNYGYTF.

This sequence joins TRBV7-9 and TRBJ2-5; the match to TRBD2 covers 10 bases. V lost 5 bases to trimming and J lost 5 bases; unmatched junction nucleotides: 2. Germline V gene lookup returns CDR1 SEHNR and CDR2 FQNEAQ (reference sequence). This CDR3 is built from 13 residues. The CDR3 coding sequence is TGTGCCAGCAGCGGGACTAGCGAGGAGACCCAGTACTTC. Translating gives CASSGTSEETQYF.

This clone was recorded only once. The chain links TRBV28 to TRBJ2-7; TRBD1 matches 7 bases. This CDR3 is 15 amino acids long. V gave up 3 bases and J gave up 3 bases; unmatched junction bases: 8. Germline V gene data show CDR1 as MDHEN and CDR2 as SYDVKM. DNA for the CDR3: TGTGCCAGCAGTTTTTCTCCCGCAGGGGGCTACGAGCAGTACTTC. Protein product: CASSFSPAGGYEQYF.

The rearrangement links TRBV14 to TRBJ1-4; D ambiguous. CDR1 and CDR2 from the germline V gene are SGHDN and FVKESK. The V gene lost 6 bases and the J gene lost 2 bases, with 13 bases spanning the gap. CDR3 length: 15 residues. The CDR3 nucleotides are TGTGCCAGCAGTCCCGGTAGGGCCACTAATGAAAAACTGTTTTTT. This gives the protein CASSPGRATNEKLFF.

The chain links TRBV10-1 to TRBJ2-7; the D gene is possibly TRBD1 (6 bases). This CDR3 contains 13 residues. V was shortened by 2 bases and J by 6 bases, with 11 bases between the two germline ends. Germline V gene sequence: CDR1 WNHNN, CDR2 SYGVQD (reference sequence). As DNA, the CDR3 is TGCGCCAGCAGTGAGAGCGTACAGGGCGAGCAGTACTTC. This encodes CASSESVQGEQYF.

This rearrangement joins TRBV6-1 to TRBJ1-1; 7 bases line up with TRBD1. The CDR3 has 13 residues. V was clipped by 2 bases and J by 7 bases; unmatched bases: 4. The germline V gene has CDR1 MNHNS and CDR2 SASEGT. CDR3 loop: CASSEQGGLEAFF. In DNA, the CDR3 is TGTGCCAGCAGTGAACAGGGGGGGCTTGAAGCTTTCTTT.

V gene TRBV4-2 combines with J gene TRBJ2-7, with 9 nucleotides matching TRBD2. Losses at the gene ends were 0 bases for V and 4 bases for J; bases not matched to a gene: 10. CDR3 length: 17 residues. Per germline, CDR1 LGHNA and CDR2 YNFKEQ. As DNA, the CDR3 is TGTGCCAGCAGCCAAGATGGGTTGACTAGCGGAGAATACGAGCAGTACTTC. Its protein product is CASSQDGLTSGEYEQYF.